Given below is one T cell receptor beta chain in context. It lacks a known antigen. One base away there is no much larger clone; base qualities are not given. Trimming at the junction amounts to 1 base on V and 13 bases on J, and the germline ends lie 14 bases apart. From its cysteine to its phenylalanine, the CDR3 spans 14 amino acids. The sequence is cut down to CDR3 DNA, 42 bases in frame from base 1. Via the germline V gene (reference sequence), CDR1 is MNHEY and CDR2 SMNVEV. The immunoSEQ Assay was the method used to sequence TCRbeta CDR3 regions. After extraction, genomic DNA underwent amplification by bias-controlled multiplex PCR, followed by high-throughput sequencing. Per the original workflow: To quantify the absolute abundance of every unique TCRbeta CDR3 region, sequences were collapsed and filtered. Usable DNA was measured by amplifying reference genes present in all nucleated cells, and TCRbeta template counts were normalized to that usable DNA to estimate T cell fraction. Repertoire TCRs were annotated as SARS-CoV-2-specific by exact matching of V gene, CDR3 amino acid sequence and J gene to a known reactive TCR set. The reference SARS-CoV-2 TCR set came from MIRA and was filtered for enrichment in COVID-19-positive ImmuneCODE repertoires, removing public or cross-reactive TCRs. Using the MIRA antigens, annotated TCRs were further analysed by specific ORF or by position within an ORF. Breadth was defined as annotated unique rearrangements over total unique productive rearrangements; depth was the summed frequency of those rearrangements. Two-sided Wilcoxon rank-sum tests were applied when comparing TCR breadth between groups. This immuneACCESS table, as held by TCRdb, lists in-frame sequences with V and J called but not all clones. Of the missing ones, under half trace to an unresolved V gene in checked studies; the others have no known cause. That table supplies the V and J calls and clone size; D and trimming were determined from the DNA. Here the sample has just under 250,000 clones; approximately 87% occur a single time. The top ten constitute roughly a tenth of the sample.

This record comes from a study of Ad26.COV2.S vaccination and SARS-CoV-2 variants (dated by TCRdb to the early 2020s). In terms of the full investigation: Donors in the vaccine arm were drawn from COV1001, a multicentre, randomized, double-blind, placebo-controlled phase I-IIa trial testing Ad26.COV2.S in healthy adults. Ad26.COV2.S was given intramuscularly at 5x10^10 or 1x10^11 viral particles, as a single shot or as two shots 56 days apart. TCRbeta repertoire sequencing served as the tool for gauging how specific and how broad the SARS-CoV-2-reactive T cell receptors were following Ad26.COV2.S vaccination. A total of 32 samples were included in the TCR-sequenced set, comprising about 20 Ad26.COV2.S vaccine recipients, 5 placebo recipients and 8 SARS-CoV-2 convalescent individuals. Trial participants were randomized into five groups of five: low-dose or high-dose Ad26.COV2.S given once or twice, or placebo on both occasions. Blinding of investigators to trial group allocation was maintained during experiments and outcome assessment.

Reading the label with the study, this specimen's treatment or condition is: 15 to 20 received Ad26.COV2.S at low or high dose, single or two shots; a few received placebo; per-sample allocation not given. Repertoires of vaccine and placebo recipients were sequenced from samples taken on day 63 after the first injection. Between 29 July and 7 August 2020, Cohort 1b enrolled about 27 adults aged 18-55 years at one site in Boston, USA. Ad26.COV2.S was a replication-incompetent adenovirus type 26 vector that expressed a prefusion-stabilized SARS-CoV-2 spike protein derived from the original Wuhan strain. Paper-wide results and their limitations: The study was not powered to compare responses between vaccine doses or regimens. After vaccination, substantial breadth of spike-specific CD8+ and CD4+ T cell responses was reported. Ad26.COV2.S recipients had higher spike-specific TCR breadth than placebo recipients (P = 0.0014). Non-spike TCR breadth was comparable between vaccine and placebo recipients, consistent with the vaccine containing only spike. The authors noted that the TCR breadth and depth analyses may have underestimated total T cell responses.

The V gene is TRBV27 and the J gene is TRBJ1-6; perhaps TRBD1 is the D gene, with 6 bases matching. Source: peripheral blood, taken in a trial of Ad26.COV2.S vaccine versus placebo. This receptor was taken from a person between 18 and 65 years old who received the Ad26.COV2.S COVID-19 vaccine or a placebo. CDR3 sequence: CASSLWTEGSPLHF. The nucleotide sequence is TGTGCCAGCAGTTTATGGACAGAAGGGTCCCCCCTCCACTTT.